A selection of T cell receptor beta chains follows, all from one sample in a study of a mutant IDH1 vaccine in newly diagnosed glioma. The antigens of these receptors remain unknown. Measured with immunoSEQ multiplex PCR; TCRdb has only the in-frame clones, and not every one. The sample records 39,000 or so clones, approximately 80% being singletons. Source: PBMCs, taken from a glioma patient whose treatment included an IDH1 peptide vaccine. The receptors shown here come from a man aged 40-49 years with glioma. Each CDR3 is given with its conserved first and last residue. D genes are given only for firm matches. A clone size is listed for some rows: how often the clone was seen (once, few, many), or a class if it is expanded.

j_call: TRBJ2-1
d_call: TRBD2
cdr3_length: 15
clone_size: few
v_call: TRBV2
cdr3_aa: CASRGDYPSGFEQFF

j_call: TRBJ2-7
d_call: TRBD1
cdr3_length: 14
clone_size: -
v_call: TRBV19
cdr3_aa: CASSIGQGTYEQYF

j_call: TRBJ1-1
d_call: -
cdr3_length: 13
clone_size: -
v_call: TRBV29-1
cdr3_aa: CSVRIGRNTEAFF

j_call: TRBJ2-7
d_call: -
cdr3_length: 14
clone_size: -
v_call: TRBV27
cdr3_aa: CASKLGDTSYEQYF

j_call: TRBJ1-3
d_call: -
cdr3_length: 14
clone_size: -
v_call: TRBV18
cdr3_aa: CASSRDISGNTIYF

j_call: TRBJ1-4
d_call: -
cdr3_length: 17
clone_size: -
v_call: TRBV6-1
cdr3_aa: CASSEWAPRATNEKLFF

j_call: TRBJ1-2
d_call: TRBD1
cdr3_length: 15
clone_size: -
v_call: TRBV11-2
cdr3_aa: CASSQPTGGGYGYTF

j_call: TRBJ1-5
d_call: TRBD1
cdr3_length: 16
clone_size: -
v_call: TRBV7-9
cdr3_aa: CASSLGTGDLGEPQHF

j_call: TRBJ2-5
d_call: -
cdr3_length: 14
clone_size: once
v_call: TRBV5-1
cdr3_aa: CASSLAGQGETQYF

j_call: TRBJ2-7
d_call: -
cdr3_length: 19
clone_size: -
v_call: TRBV4-2
cdr3_aa: CASSQDIGPQGTPSYEQYF

j_call: TRBJ1-6
d_call: -
cdr3_length: 16
clone_size: -
v_call: TRBV4-2
cdr3_aa: CASSQEGAGVNSPLHF

j_call: TRBJ1-2
d_call: -
cdr3_length: 16
clone_size: -
v_call: TRBV7-8
cdr3_aa: CATFFMGAEINYGYTF

j_call: TRBJ2-5
d_call: TRBD1
cdr3_length: 13
clone_size: -
v_call: TRBV7-9
cdr3_aa: CASSSPDRETQYF

j_call: TRBJ2-7
d_call: -
cdr3_length: 13
clone_size: few
v_call: TRBV7-6
cdr3_aa: CASSLSGSYEQYF

j_call: TRBJ2-3
d_call: TRBD2
cdr3_length: 18
clone_size: -
v_call: TRBV9
cdr3_aa: CASSPTWVLAGGTDTQYF

j_call: TRBJ2-7
d_call: -
cdr3_length: 13
clone_size: few
v_call: TRBV7-2
cdr3_aa: CASSFRRAYEQYF

j_call: TRBJ1-2
d_call: -
cdr3_length: 14
clone_size: -
v_call: TRBV7-8
cdr3_aa: CASRRTGNDYGYTF

j_call: TRBJ1-4
d_call: -
cdr3_length: 16
clone_size: -
v_call: TRBV4-1
cdr3_aa: CASSQDLGGGHEKLFF

j_call: TRBJ1-1
d_call: -
cdr3_length: 14
clone_size: -
v_call: TRBV4-1
cdr3_aa: CASSQVPRGPEAFF

j_call: TRBJ2-5
d_call: -
cdr3_length: 14
clone_size: -
v_call: TRBV2
cdr3_aa: CASRGDARRETQYF

j_call: TRBJ1-4
d_call: -
cdr3_length: 13
clone_size: -
v_call: TRBV5-4
cdr3_aa: CASSLVPAEKLFF

j_call: TRBJ1-5
d_call: -
cdr3_length: 13
clone_size: -
v_call: TRBV6-1
cdr3_aa: CASGREVDQPQHF

j_call: TRBJ1-1
d_call: -
cdr3_length: 11
clone_size: -
v_call: TRBV10-3
cdr3_aa: CATGGLNEAFF

j_call: TRBJ2-1
d_call: -
cdr3_length: 13
clone_size: -
v_call: TRBV9
cdr3_aa: CASSVGGPVEQFF

j_call: TRBJ1-6
d_call: -
cdr3_length: 12
clone_size: -
v_call: TRBV6-5
cdr3_aa: CASRGRDSPLHF

j_call: TRBJ1-1
d_call: TRBD1
cdr3_length: 14
clone_size: -
v_call: TRBV6-5
cdr3_aa: CASSTRTGVTEAFF

j_call: TRBJ2-5
d_call: TRBD1
cdr3_length: 12
clone_size: -
v_call: TRBV10-3
cdr3_aa: CATGTAPETQYF

j_call: TRBJ2-6
d_call: TRBD1
cdr3_length: 16
clone_size: -
v_call: TRBV29-1
cdr3_aa: CSVEGQGSSGANVLTF

j_call: TRBJ1-2
d_call: -
cdr3_length: 14
clone_size: -
v_call: TRBV7-2
cdr3_aa: CASSDEWRNYGYTF

j_call: TRBJ2-2
d_call: -
cdr3_length: 15
clone_size: few
v_call: TRBV5-1
cdr3_aa: CASSLQPGDAGELFF

j_call: TRBJ1-6
d_call: TRBD1
cdr3_length: 13
clone_size: -
v_call: TRBV6-1
cdr3_aa: CASVSRGDSPLHF

j_call: TRBJ2-7
d_call: TRBD1
cdr3_length: 14
clone_size: few
v_call: TRBV5-1
cdr3_aa: CASSLGLTGDEQYF

j_call: TRBJ2-7
d_call: TRBD1
cdr3_length: 15
clone_size: -
v_call: TRBV7-9
cdr3_aa: CASSLGPGQGYEQYF

j_call: TRBJ1-2
d_call: -
cdr3_length: 13
clone_size: -
v_call: TRBV9
cdr3_aa: CASSPVGNYGYTF

j_call: TRBJ1-4
d_call: -
cdr3_length: 15
clone_size: -
v_call: TRBV5-6
cdr3_aa: CASSFNPDPLEKLFF

j_call: TRBJ1-4
d_call: -
cdr3_length: 13
clone_size: -
v_call: TRBV2
cdr3_aa: CASGLWADEKLFF

j_call: TRBJ1-5
d_call: -
cdr3_length: 16
clone_size: -
v_call: TRBV19
cdr3_aa: CASSNGRDGSNQPQHF

j_call: TRBJ2-3
d_call: -
cdr3_length: 12
clone_size: -
v_call: TRBV2
cdr3_aa: CASSLSADTQYF

j_call: TRBJ1-2
d_call: TRBD1
cdr3_length: 13
clone_size: -
v_call: TRBV27
cdr3_aa: CASRTGRGYGYTF

j_call: TRBJ2-5
d_call: TRBD2
cdr3_length: 15
clone_size: -
v_call: TRBV6-1
cdr3_aa: CANSEASGGQETQYF

j_call: TRBJ2-3
d_call: TRBD2
cdr3_length: 14
clone_size: -
v_call: TRBV5-8
cdr3_aa: CASGTGGLTDTQYF

j_call: TRBJ2-2
d_call: -
cdr3_length: 13
clone_size: -
v_call: TRBV14
cdr3_aa: CASSRQNTGELFF

j_call: TRBJ2-7
d_call: -
cdr3_length: 12
clone_size: -
v_call: TRBV25-1
cdr3_aa: CASRDGLYEQYF

j_call: TRBJ1-1
d_call: -
cdr3_length: 17
clone_size: once
v_call: TRBV19
cdr3_aa: CASSITTMKSMNTEAFF

j_call: TRBJ1-2
d_call: -
cdr3_length: 15
clone_size: -
v_call: TRBV10-3
cdr3_aa: CAISESSQNNYGYTF

j_call: TRBJ1-5
d_call: -
cdr3_length: 12
clone_size: -
v_call: TRBV7-9
cdr3_aa: CASSLPQEPQHF

j_call: TRBJ2-3
d_call: TRBD1
cdr3_length: 14
clone_size: -
v_call: TRBV18
cdr3_aa: CASSPTGGADTQYF

j_call: TRBJ2-1
d_call: -
cdr3_length: 13
clone_size: few
v_call: TRBV7-9
cdr3_aa: CASSPRTPGEQFF

j_call: TRBJ2-1
d_call: -
cdr3_length: 14
clone_size: -
v_call: TRBV5-1
cdr3_aa: CASTPPGSYNEQFF

j_call: TRBJ1-5
d_call: -
cdr3_length: 15
clone_size: -
v_call: TRBV21-1
cdr3_aa: CASSIYRGANQPQHF